This entry lists 10 T cell receptor beta chains sequenced from one sample in a study of shared clonotypes between healthy human individuals. Clones were read by immunoSEQ multiplex PCR, and TCRdb kept only the in-frame ones, dropping some. Counted here are more than 1 million clones, around 78% occurring once; the ten biggest clones make up about 0.52%. Sequences were obtained from memory CD4+ T cells from PBMCs. Sample subset: CD45RA-negative fraction. The receptors stem from a man younger than 35 in good health. Some clones in this sample may be carry-over from other donors' samples.

V usage is TRBV6-1 and J usage is TRBJ1-3; 10 bases fit TRBD1. The V segment lost 2 bases and the J segment 2 bases; nucleotides outside the gene matches: 3. The CDR3 contains 16 residues. Germline-derived CDR1 and CDR2 are MNHNS and SASEGT. The CDR3 nucleotides read TGTGCCAGCAGTGAAACGGGACAGGGGACTGGAAACACCATATATTTT. This encodes CASSETGQGTGNTIYF.

As to this clone: A much larger clone sits a single nucleotide away, making a read error possible. This CDR3 is also generated by other DNA sequences in the sample. The chain couples TRBV5-1 to TRBJ2-2, with TRBD2 matching 7 bases. The CDR3 is made up of 16 amino acids. Germline CDR1 and CDR2: SGHRS and YFSETQ. CDR3 nucleotide sequence: TGCGCTAGCAGCTTGGTAGGGACTAAAAATAATCGGGAGCTGTTTTTT. Protein: CASSLVGTKNNRELFF.

CDR3 sequence: CATPESSGPYNEQFF. The CDR3 nucleotides read TGTGCTACCCCCGAGAGCAGCGGACCTTACAATGAGCAGTTCTTC. The chain uses TRBV2 and TRBJ2-1; weak D call: TRBD2 (5 bases). The CDR3 length is 15 residues. Per the germline V gene, CDR1 is SNHLY and CDR2 is FYNNEI.

As regards this clone: The same CDR3 arises from other DNA sequences in this sample as well. This chain uses TRBV30 with TRBJ1-1; D is ambiguous. From germline, CDR1 is GTSNPN and CDR2 SVGIG (reference sequence). V was pared by 5 bases and J by 3 bases, with 7 bases between. This CDR3 is 11 amino acids long. CDR3 residues: CAWGGDTEAFF. In DNA form, the CDR3 reads TGTGCCTGGGGCGGAGACACTGAAGCTTTCTTT. Full variable domain (missing parts from reference TRBV30 and TRBJ1-1): SQTIHQWPATLVQPVGSPLSLECTVEGTSNPNLYWYRQAAGRGLQLLFYSVGIGQISSEVPQNLSASRPQDRQFILSSKKLLLSDSGFYLCAWGGDTEAFFGQGTRLTVV.

This clone was picked up one time. The chain employs TRBV6-5 and TRBJ2-3; no reliable D call. Between the trimmed V and J ends, which lost 3 bases and 8 bases, there was a span of 9 bases. The CDR3 has 12 amino acids. Germline lookup yields CDR1 MNHEY and CDR2 SVGAGI. CDR3 amino acids: CASSYRGGTQYF. CDR3 DNA sequence: TGTGCCAGCAGTTATAGAGGCGGTACGCAGTATTTT.

The genes are TRBV9 and TRBJ2-5; TRBD1 agrees at 7 bases. Germline V gene sequence: CDR1 SGDLS, CDR2 YYNGEE. The CDR3 sequence is 15 residues long. J lost 3 bases, V lost 3 bases, and 8 bases had no gene match. CDR3 amino acids: CASSATGTEKETQYF. DNA for the CDR3: TGTGCCAGCAGCGCCACCGGGACAGAGAAAGAGACCCAGTACTTC.

This clone was recorded only once. The chain joins TRBV6-5 to TRBJ2-7, with 11 bases matching TRBD2. Germline loops: CDR1 MNHEY, CDR2 SVGAGI. V shed 5 bases, J shed 4 bases, and the junction held 7 bases outside the gene matches. This CDR3 contains 15 residues. CDR3 amino acids: CASSRKLAGGYEQYF. CDR3 bases: TGTGCCAGCAGTAGGAAGTTAGCGGGAGGGTACGAGCAGTACTTC.

V gene TRBV5-1 combines with J gene TRBJ2-5; a possible D gene is TRBD2 (5 bases). Germline loops: CDR1 SGHRS, CDR2 YFSETQ. The CDR3 sequence is 15 residues long. Trimming stripped 3 bases from V and 5 bases from J, with 17 bases between. CDR3 region: CASSSAARMEETQYF. CDR3 nucleotide sequence: TGCGCCAGCAGCTCAGCGGCTAGGATGGAGGAGACCCAGTACTTC. Full variable domain (outside the CDR3, taken from reference TRBV5-1 and TRBJ2-5): KAGVTQTPRYLIKTRGQQVTLSCSPISGHRSVSWYQQTPGQGLQFLFEYFSETQRNKGNFPGRFSGRQFSNSRSEMNVSTLELGDSALYLCASSSAARMEETQYFGPGTRLLVL.

The CDR3 protein is CASSRTSTGELFF. The CDR3 nucleotides are TGTGCCAGTAGTAGAACCTCCACCGGGGAGCTGTTTTTT. This rearrangement joins TRBV19 to TRBJ2-2; no definite D call. Per germline, CDR1 LNHDA and CDR2 SQIVND (reference sequence). Trimming stripped 4 bases from V and 4 bases from J, with 7 bases between. The CDR3 loop spans 13 amino acids.

The CDR3 region is CASRTSGNHEQYF. CDR3 DNA sequence: TGTGCCAGCAGGACTAGCGGGAACCACGAGCAGTACTTC. The rearrangement links TRBV7-2 to TRBJ2-7, with 11 bases matching TRBD2. The CDR3 is 13 residues long. Germline CDR1 SGHTA, CDR2 FQGNSA. The V gene end was trimmed by 6 bases and the J gene end by 5 bases; junction bases not matched to a gene: 3. The whole variable domain, remainder taken from reference TRBV7-2 and TRBJ2-7, is GAGVSQSPSNKVTEKGKDVELRCDPISGHTALYWYRQSLGQGLEFLIYFQGNSAPDKSGLPSDRFSAERTGGSVSTLTIQRTQQEDSAVYLCASRTSGNHEQYFGPGTRLTVT.